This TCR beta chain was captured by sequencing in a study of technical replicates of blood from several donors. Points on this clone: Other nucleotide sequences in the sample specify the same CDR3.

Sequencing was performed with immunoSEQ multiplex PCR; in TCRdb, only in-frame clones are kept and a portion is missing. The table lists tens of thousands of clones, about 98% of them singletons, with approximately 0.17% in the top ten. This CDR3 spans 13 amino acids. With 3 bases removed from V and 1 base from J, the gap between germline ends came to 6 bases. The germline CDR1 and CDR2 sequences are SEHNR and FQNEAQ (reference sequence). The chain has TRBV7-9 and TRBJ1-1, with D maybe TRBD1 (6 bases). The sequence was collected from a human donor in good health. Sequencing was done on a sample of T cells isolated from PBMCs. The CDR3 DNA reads TGTGCCAGCAGCTTGACAGGGAACACTGAAGCTTTCTTT. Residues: CASSLTGNTEAFF.